The T cell receptor beta chain under discussion was sequenced for a study of cytomegalovirus exposure and HLA in healthy donors. This clone was counted between two and nine times. Its antigen is as yet unknown. With 60 Vbeta and 13 Jbeta primers, the PCR was carried out. In the original analysis: Roughly 10 million shared chains were among about 80 million unique TCR beta chains counted in a later analysis. Method: immunoSEQ multiplex PCR; TCRdb's copy keeps in-frame clones and lacks some. The V and J calls and clone size are taken from that table; D and trimming were inferred from the DNA. The top ten clones hold under 2% of a sample with 110,000 to 150,000 clones, roughly 9.8% of them seen once. Study-wide findings and caveats: Presence/absence analysis assumed near-uniform sequencing depth across donors.

The sample was PBMCs. The sequence was collected from a man aged 50-59 years in good health and CMV-seronegative.

The CDR3 here is CASSLYGLAGGRGTDTQYF. CDR3 nucleotide sequence: TGCGCCAGCAGTCTATATGGACTAGCGGGGGGGCGGGGCACAGATACGCAGTATTTT. This sequence joins TRBV10-2 and TRBJ2-3; 15 nucleotides line up with TRBD2. Germline-derived CDR1 and CDR2 are WSHSY and SAAADI. The CDR3 has 19 residues. V lost 5 bases and J lost 1; bases outside the gene matches: 10.